These 30 T cell receptor beta chains originate from one sample sequenced in a study of sequential checkpoint blockade in melanoma. The sample's treatment: randomized to nivolumab then ipilimumab (arm A) or the reverse (arm B). Sequencing was performed with immunoSEQ multiplex PCR; in TCRdb, only in-frame clones are kept and a portion is missing. The sample carries more than 5,000 clones, over 15% recorded once. The sequencing here drew on tumor tissue (inferred from file names), taken from a patient given nivolumab and ipilimumab in sequence. These receptors were collected from a human donor with melanoma.

This clone has only a few counts. This chain connects TRBV7-4 to TRBJ2-3; possible D gene TRBD1, 7 bases. The CDR3 is 13 amino acids. The ends were cut back, 5 bases at V and 6 bases at J, with 12 bases in the middle. Germline V CDR1 and CDR2: SGHVT, SQSDAQ. The CDR3 DNA reads TGTGCCAGCAGCCCAGGGGGGCTGGATACGCAGTATTTT. It codes for CASSPGGLDTQYF.

Within the sample, this clone is medium-sized. A read error may account for a junction end that differs from germline. V usage is TRBV6-8 and J usage is TRBJ2-2; no firm D call. The length of the CDR3 is 14 residues. Germline lookup yields CDR1 MNHGY and CDR2 SAAAGT. The CDR3, as DNA: TGTGCCAGCAGTGACTCAAGAAACACCGGGGAGCTGTTTTTT. Its translation: CASSDSRNTGELFF.

The chain is built from TRBV11-3 and TRBJ2-7; D is unresolved. With 2 bases removed from V and 5 bases from J, the gap between germline ends came to 16 bases. Per germline, CDR1 SGHNT and CDR2 YENEEA. The CDR3 has 15 residues. The CDR3 bases are TGTGCCAGCAGCTTAAGGGCCGGGTTTGGAAACGAGCAGTACTTC. Protein product: CASSLRAGFGNEQYF.

This chain uses TRBV29-1 with TRBJ2-2, with D perhaps TRBD1 (5 bases). Germline-derived CDR1 and CDR2 are SQVTM and ANQGSEA. Trimming removed 4 bases from V and 3 bases from J, with 12 bases in between. This CDR3 has 14 amino acids. The DNA for the CDR3 is TGCAGCGTTGTCTTCCAGGGCTACACCGGGGAGCTGTTTTTT. Its translation is CSVVFQGYTGELFF.

This chain uses TRBV30 with TRBJ2-2; D is undetermined. The CDR3 sequence is 12 residues long. V dropped 5 bases and J dropped 8 bases, with 12 bases sitting between them. Germline V gene data show CDR1 as GTSNPN and CDR2 as SVGIG (reference sequence). CDR3 sequence reads: CAWSGERGELFF. The CDR3 nucleotides read TGTGCCTGGTCGGGTGAACGGGGGGAGCTGTTTTTT.

V usage is TRBV9 and J usage is TRBJ2-1; TRBD1 aligns across 12 bases. This CDR3 has 15 residues. V was clipped by 0 bases and J by 8 bases; unmatched bases: 3. CDR1 and CDR2 from the germline V gene are SGDLS and YYNGEE. In DNA, the CDR3 is TGTGCCAGCAGCGTAGGAGGGACAGGGGGCGATGAGCAGTTCTTC. It is translated as CASSVGGTGGDEQFF.

In its sample, this clone was seen a few times. V and J are TRBV10-3 and TRBJ2-3, with D tentatively TRBD2 (5 bases). The V end lost 2 bases, the J end lost 2 bases, and 8 bases lay between the germline ends. The length of the CDR3 is 14 residues. Looked up from germline, CDR1 is ENHRY and CDR2 is SYGVKD. CDR3 amino acids: CAISEPRDTDTQYF. CDR3 DNA: TGTGCCATCAGTGAGCCCCGGGACACAGATACGCAGTATTTT.

J is TRBJ2-5 and V is TRBV5-1; tentatively, D is TRBD1 (5 bases). Germline V lookup: CDR1 SGHRS, CDR2 YFSETQ. Trimming pared 0 bases from V and 4 bases from J, leaving 13 bases between. CDR3 size: 15 residues. The CDR3 DNA is TGCGCCAGCAGCTTGGGGCAGGGATTTGGAGAGACCCAGTACTTC. This codes for CASSLGQGFGETQYF.

This clone came up a few times. The chain employs TRBV6-8 and TRBJ2-3, with D hard to call. V lost 10 bases and J 8 bases, leaving 19 bases between the germline ends. The CDR3 totals 13 residues. Germline loops: CDR1 MNHGY, CDR2 SAAAGT. The CDR3 protein is CAITPGEMGTQYF. The CDR3 DNA reads as TGTGCCATCACCCCCGGCGAGATGGGTACGCAGTATTTT.

This clone was detected only a few times. V gene TRBV6-8 combines with J gene TRBJ1-4; D is undetermined. The CDR3 length is 14 residues. Germline loops: CDR1 MNHGY, CDR2 SAAAGT. V was trimmed by 6 bases and J by 4 bases, leaving 12 bases between them. The CDR3 here is CASSTGPNNEKLFF. As DNA, the CDR3 is TGTGCCAGCAGCACCGGGCCTAATAATGAAAAACTGTTTTTT.

The gene calls are TRBV29-1 and TRBJ1-2, with 8 bases lining up with TRBD1. J gave up 3 bases and V 2 bases, and 5 bases lay outside the gene matches. Germline V lookup: CDR1 SQVTM, CDR2 ANQGSEA. There are 14 residues in the CDR3. The CDR3 bases are TGCAGCGTTGAAACCAGGGGGCTGGACTATGGCTACACCTTC. Protein: CSVETRGLDYGYTF.

This clone is medium-sized within its sample. This rearrangement joins TRBV11-3 to TRBJ2-3; no clear D gene. Germline CDR1 SGHNT, CDR2 YENEEA. The V gene lost 3 bases and the J gene lost 3 bases, with 13 bases spanning the gap. The CDR3 runs 15 residues. The DNA of the CDR3 is TGTGCCAGCAGCTTGGAACCCTTAGGGACAGATACGCAGTATTTT. This gives the protein CASSLEPLGTDTQYF.

This clone was counted only a few times. The gene calls are TRBV6-8 and TRBJ1-1; 9 nucleotides line up with TRBD1. The CDR3 contains 14 residues. From germline, CDR1 is MNHGY and CDR2 SAAAGT. V lost 6 bases and J lost 4; bases outside the gene matches: 6. CDR3 DNA: TGTGCCAGCAGCGACAGGGGGTCGTTCACTGAAGCTTTCTTT. This gives the protein CASSDRGSFTEAFF.

This clone came up many times. The genes are TRBV4-1 and TRBJ2-7; no firm D call. CDR1 is MGHRA and CDR2 is YSYEKL in the germline V gene. The length of the CDR3 is 16 residues. Trimming shortened V by 0 bases and J by 0 bases, and 12 bases separated the two germline ends. The CDR3 reads CASSQDARVLSYEQYF. CDR3 DNA sequence: TGCGCCAGCAGCCAAGATGCCCGGGTGCTCTCCTACGAGCAGTACTTC.

This chain links TRBV19 with TRBJ1-6; D not certain. Germline V gives CDR1 LNHDA, CDR2 SQIVND (reference sequence). The CDR3 has 13 residues. V was clipped by 1 base and J by 7 bases, with 5 bases between them. The CDR3 sequence is CASSIVQNSPLHF. CDR3 coding DNA: TGTGCCAGTAGTATAGTCCAGAATTCACCCCTCCACTTT.

This clone came up many times. This same CDR3 is encoded by further DNA sequences in the sample. The chain is built from TRBV6-8 and TRBJ1-5; D not resolved. Germline CDR1 is MNHGY and CDR2 is SAAAGT. The CDR3 has 14 residues. Trimming cost V 4 bases and J 0 bases, with 7 bases left between them. The CDR3 sequence: CASSSGYSNQPQHF. The DNA for the CDR3 is TGTGCCAGCAGTTCAGGATATAGCAATCAGCCCCAGCATTTT.

This clone is medium-sized. The chain joins TRBV6-8 to TRBJ2-3, with 8 nucleotides matching TRBD1. Germline CDR1 and CDR2: MNHGY and SAAAGT. The V gene end was trimmed by 6 bases and the J gene end by 1 base; junction bases not matched to a gene: 3. CDR3 size: 14 residues. In nucleotides, the CDR3 is TGTGCCAGCAGGGAGGACAGGGGCACAGATACGCAGTATTTT. This translates into CASREDRGTDTQYF.

The chain has TRBV6-8 and TRBJ1-4, with D unresolved. Germline V gene sequence: CDR1 MNHGY, CDR2 SAAAGT. This CDR3 is built from 15 residues. Trimming shortened V by 4 bases and J by 3 bases, and 12 bases separated the two germline ends. Here the CDR3 DNA reads TGTGCCAGCAGTTCACGACCGTGGGCTAATGAAAAACTGTTTTTT. It translates to CASSSRPWANEKLFF.

This clone has only a few counts. The chain has TRBV11-3 and TRBJ2-3; 8 nucleotides line up with TRBD1. CDR1 is SGHNT, CDR2 YENEEA, per germline. With 5 bases clipped from V and 4 bases from J, the junction kept 5 bases outside the gene matches. The CDR3 has 14 amino acids. The CDR3 loop reads CASSTDRASDTQYF. The DNA of the CDR3 is TGTGCCAGCAGCACGGACAGGGCATCAGATACGCAGTATTTT.

The chain employs TRBV11-3 and TRBJ1-1; tentative D call: TRBD1 (6 bases). The CDR3 length is 15 residues. V lost 0 bases and J lost 6, with 14 bases in between. CDR1 SGHNT and CDR2 YENEEA come from the germline V gene. The CDR3 nucleotides are TGTGCCAGCAGCTTAGAAGGGGGGGGCGTCTCTGAAGCTTTCTTT. As protein: CASSLEGGGVSEAFF.

This chain joins TRBV30 and TRBJ2-3; weak D call: TRBD2 (5 bases). With 3 bases removed from V and 6 bases from J, the gap between germline ends came to 10 bases. Germline V lookup: CDR1 GTSNPN, CDR2 SVGIG (reference sequence). The CDR3 contains 12 residues. Here the CDR3 reads CAWSPGMDTQYF. The CDR3 region has the DNA TGTGCCTGGAGCCCCGGGATGGATACGCAGTATTTT. The full variable domain, rest sourced from reference TRBV30 and TRBJ2-3, is SQTIHQWPATLVQPVGSPLSLECTVEGTSNPNLYWYRQAAGRGLQLLFYSVGIGQISSEVPQNLSASRPQDRQFILSSKKLLLSDSGFYLCAWSPGMDTQYFGPGTRLTVL.

The J gene is TRBJ1-3, the V gene TRBV7-1; 10 nucleotides agree with TRBD1. TRBV7-1 is filed as an ORF, its function uncertain. The V and J ends lost 7 bases and 7 bases, in that order; junction bases with no gene match: 4. The CDR3 is 13 residues long. In DNA form, the CDR3 reads TGTGCCAGCACCCTGGACAGGGGGAACACCATATATTTT. This sequence encodes CASTLDRGNTIYF.

The sample holds a few counts of this clone. The chain combines TRBV14 with TRBJ2-4; possible D gene TRBD1, 6 bases. There are 13 residues in the CDR3. V was shortened by 4 bases and J by 8 bases, with 12 bases between the two germline ends. Germline lookup yields CDR1 SGHDN and CDR2 FVKESK. CDR3 bases: TGTGCCAGCAGCCGAGGGACAAGGGACATTCAGTACTTC. This gives the protein CASSRGTRDIQYF.

This clone counts as medium-sized. The chain employs TRBV18 and TRBJ2-1; D may be TRBD1 (6 bases). The CDR3 sequence is 15 residues long. V shed 0 bases and J shed 6 bases, with 12 bases lying between them. Germline assignment: CDR1 KGHSH and CDR2 LQKENI. CDR3 sequence: CASSPPWAGVNEQFF. DNA for the CDR3: TGTGCCAGCTCACCACCGTGGGCAGGGGTCAATGAGCAGTTCTTC. The whole variable domain, remainder taken from reference TRBV18 and TRBJ2-1, is NAGVMQNPRHLVRRRGQEARLRCSPMKGHSHVYWYRQLPEEGLKFMVYLQKENIIDESGMPKERFSAEFPKEGPSILRIQQVVRGDSAAYFCASSPPWAGVNEQFFGPGTRLTVL.

The rearrangement joins TRBV6-8 to TRBJ1-3; D gene unclear. The V gene's germline CDR1 is MNHGY and CDR2 SAAAGT. V lost 3 bases, J lost 2 bases, and 8 bases lay in between. The length of the CDR3 is 14 residues. The CDR3 region has the DNA TGTGCCAGCAGTTATCAATCGGCTGGAAACACCATATATTTT. This codes for CASSYQSAGNTIYF.

This clone has just a few counts. The genes are TRBV7-6 and TRBJ2-1, with 16 bases lining up with TRBD2. Germline lookup yields CDR1 SGHVS and CDR2 FNYEAQ. V was clipped by 4 bases and J by 8 bases; unmatched bases: 8. The CDR3 runs to 17 residues. The chain's CDR3 is CASSSEGLAGGPDEQFF. As DNA, the CDR3 is TGTGCCAGCAGCTCCGAGGGACTAGCGGGGGGGCCTGATGAGCAGTTCTTC.

Only a few counts were recorded for this clone. This chain links TRBV6-8 with TRBJ1-1; TRBD1 agrees at 7 bases. This CDR3 has 15 residues. The germline gives CDR1 MNHGY, CDR2 SAAAGT. V gave up 5 bases and J gave up 4 bases; unmatched junction bases: 10. CDR3 sequence: CASSGGTAGGTEAFF. CDR3 DNA sequence: TGTGCCAGCAGTGGTGGGACAGCCGGGGGCACTGAAGCTTTCTTT.

This clone was found many times. The chain has TRBV11-3 and TRBJ1-4; possible D gene TRBD1, 5 bases. The V end lost 3 bases, the J end lost 8 bases, and 16 bases lay between the germline ends. The CDR3 sequence is 15 residues long. CDR1 and CDR2 (germline): SGHNT, YENEEA. CDR3 coding DNA: TGTGCCAGCAGCTTTACCAGGGATCTAGGCGAAAAACTGTTTTTT. It is translated as CASSFTRDLGEKLFF.

This clone was seen ten or more times. CDR3 sequence reads: CASSFLSYRDTQYF. CDR3 bases: TGTGCCAGCAGCTTCCTCTCGTACAGGGATACGCAGTATTTT. The chain recombines TRBV11-3 with TRBJ2-3, with D possibly being TRBD1 (5 bases). Germline-derived CDR1 and CDR2 are SGHNT and YENEEA. Trimming removed 3 bases at V and 6 bases at J, with 13 bases between. The CDR3 runs 14 residues.

About this clone itself: Because the CDR3's place on the DNA is in doubt, the DNA is left out and the CDR3 is given as listed by TCRdb. V and J are TRBV6-8 and TRBJ2-7; TRBD1 is the table's D call, not checked against the DNA. The CDR3 comprises 15 residues, both ends counted. Germline assignment: CDR1 MNHGY and CDR2 SAAAGT. CDR3 sequence: CASSSSTGGRYEQYF.